Reported below is one TCR beta chain. This entry is derived from a study of identical twins. A universal primer site was created by template switching, with the cDNA bearing unique molecular identifiers. TCRdb ran MiXCR on the 5' RACE reads and lists one entry per CDR3 protein. The sample has roughly 720,000 distinct CDR3 sequences, approximately 18% seen once. The V and J ends lost 0 bases and 5 bases respectively, with 14 bases between them. Germline V gene lookup returns CDR1 SGDLS and CDR2 YYNGEE. This CDR3 region has 16 residues. The same specimen was also included in a second study, on T cells expressing NK-cell markers. As that study records: Sorting of alpha-beta TCR T cells alone was achieved in several experiments with an anti-gamma-delta TCR antibody.

This sequence originates from a woman younger than 35 in good health. The material sequenced was PBMCs. V is TRBV9 and J is TRBJ2-2; D tentatively reads TRBD1 or TRBD2 (6 bases each). As DNA, the CDR3 is TGTGCCAGCAGCGTAGGCACGGGGGCGATGACCGGGGAGCTGTTTTTT. Amino acid sequence: CASSVGTGAMTGELFF.